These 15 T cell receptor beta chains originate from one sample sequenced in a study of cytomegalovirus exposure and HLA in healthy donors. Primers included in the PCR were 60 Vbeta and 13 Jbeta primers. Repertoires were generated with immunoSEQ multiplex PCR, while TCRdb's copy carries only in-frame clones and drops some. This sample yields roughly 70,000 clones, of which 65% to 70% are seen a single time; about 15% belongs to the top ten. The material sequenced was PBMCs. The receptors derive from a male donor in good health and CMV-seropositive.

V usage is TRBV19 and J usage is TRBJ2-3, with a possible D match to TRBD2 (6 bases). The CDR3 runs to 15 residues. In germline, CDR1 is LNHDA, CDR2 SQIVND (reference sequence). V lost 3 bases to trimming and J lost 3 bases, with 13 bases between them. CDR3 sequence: CASSMRFGSTDTQYF. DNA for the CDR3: TGTGCCAGTAGTATGAGGTTCGGGAGTACAGATACGCAGTATTTT.

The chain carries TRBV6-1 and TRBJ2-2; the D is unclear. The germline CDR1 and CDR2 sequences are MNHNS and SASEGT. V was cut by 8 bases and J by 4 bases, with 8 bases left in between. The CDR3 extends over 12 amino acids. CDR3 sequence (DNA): TGTGCCAGCGGCCCCACCACCGGGGAGCTGTTTTTT. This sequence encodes CASGPTTGELFF.

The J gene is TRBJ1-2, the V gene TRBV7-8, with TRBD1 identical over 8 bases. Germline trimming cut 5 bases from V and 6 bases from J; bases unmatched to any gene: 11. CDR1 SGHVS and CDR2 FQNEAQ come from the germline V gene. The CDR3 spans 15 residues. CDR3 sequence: CASSQTRGPGDGYTF. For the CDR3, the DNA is TGTGCCAGCAGCCAAACCAGGGGGCCGGGTGATGGCTACACCTTC.

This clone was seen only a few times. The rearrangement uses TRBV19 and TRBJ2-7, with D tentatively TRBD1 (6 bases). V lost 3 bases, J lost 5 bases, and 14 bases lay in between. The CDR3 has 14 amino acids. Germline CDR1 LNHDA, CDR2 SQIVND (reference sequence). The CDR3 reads CASSIRGQSHEQYF. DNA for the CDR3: TGTGCCAGTAGTATTAGAGGACAGAGCCACGAGCAGTACTTC.

The CDR3 region is CASSLGQGAREQYF. CDR3 DNA: TGTGCCAGCAGCTTGGGACAGGGGGCGCGTGAGCAGTACTTC. The J gene is TRBJ2-7, the V gene TRBV13; 12 bases map to TRBD1. Germline V gene sequence: CDR1 PRHDT, CDR2 FYEKMQ (reference sequence). V lost 3 bases and J lost 7; bases outside the gene matches: 4. The length of the CDR3 is 14 residues.

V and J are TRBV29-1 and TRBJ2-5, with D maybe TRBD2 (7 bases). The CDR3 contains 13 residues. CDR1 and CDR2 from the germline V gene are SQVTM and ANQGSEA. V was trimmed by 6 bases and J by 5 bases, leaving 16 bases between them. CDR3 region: CSVLEGGGETQYF. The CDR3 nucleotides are TGCAGCGTGTTGGAGGGAGGGGGGGAGACCCAGTACTTC.

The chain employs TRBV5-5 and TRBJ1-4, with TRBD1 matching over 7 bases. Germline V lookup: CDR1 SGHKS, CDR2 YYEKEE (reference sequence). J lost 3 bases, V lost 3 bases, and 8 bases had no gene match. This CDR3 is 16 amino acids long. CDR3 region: CASSYDPGQPNEKLFF. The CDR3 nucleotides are TGTGCCAGCAGCTACGATCCGGGACAGCCTAATGAAAAACTGTTTTTT.

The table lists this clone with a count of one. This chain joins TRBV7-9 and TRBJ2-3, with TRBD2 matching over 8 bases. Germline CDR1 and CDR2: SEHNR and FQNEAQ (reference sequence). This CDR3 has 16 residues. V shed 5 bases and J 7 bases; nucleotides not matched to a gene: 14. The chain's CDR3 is CASSSGTSGLLNTQYF. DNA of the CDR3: TGTGCCAGCAGCAGCGGGACTAGTGGGCTCTTGAATACGCAGTATTTT.

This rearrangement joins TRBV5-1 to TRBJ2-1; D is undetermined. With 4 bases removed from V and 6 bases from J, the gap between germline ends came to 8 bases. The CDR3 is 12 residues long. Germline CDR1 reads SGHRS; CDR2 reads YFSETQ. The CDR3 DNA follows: TGCGCCAGCAGCGTCCAGTTCAATGAGCAGTTCTTC. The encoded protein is CASSVQFNEQFF.

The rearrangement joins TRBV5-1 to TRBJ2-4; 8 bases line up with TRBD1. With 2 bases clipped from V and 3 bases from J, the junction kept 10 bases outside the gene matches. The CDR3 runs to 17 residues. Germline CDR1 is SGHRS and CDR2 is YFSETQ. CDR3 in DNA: TGCGCCAGCAGCTTCGGACAGGGAATGTTTGGCAAAAACATTCAGTACTTC. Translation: CASSFGQGMFGKNIQYF.

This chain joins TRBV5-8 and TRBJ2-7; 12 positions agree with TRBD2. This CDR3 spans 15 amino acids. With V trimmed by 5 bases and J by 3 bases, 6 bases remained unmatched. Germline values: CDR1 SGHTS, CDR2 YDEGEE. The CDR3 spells CASRNRLAGVYEQYF. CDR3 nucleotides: TGTGCCAGCAGGAACCGACTAGCGGGGGTCTACGAGCAGTACTTC. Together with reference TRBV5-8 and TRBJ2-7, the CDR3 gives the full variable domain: EAGVTQSPTHLIKTRGQQATLRCSPISGHTSVYWYQQALGLGLQFLLWYDEGEERNRGNFPPRFSGRQFPNYSSELNVNALELEDSALYLCASRNRLAGVYEQYFGPGTRLTVT.

The CDR3 DNA sequence: TGTGCCAGTAGGATCGGGGGGAGCAATCAGCCCCAGCATTTT. Residues: CASRIGGSNQPQHF. The chain is built from TRBV19 and TRBJ1-5; tentative D call: TRBD1 (5 bases). Trimming cost V 6 bases and J 1 base, with 10 bases left between them. The CDR3 runs to 14 residues. CDR1 is LNHDA, CDR2 SQIVND, per germline (reference sequence).

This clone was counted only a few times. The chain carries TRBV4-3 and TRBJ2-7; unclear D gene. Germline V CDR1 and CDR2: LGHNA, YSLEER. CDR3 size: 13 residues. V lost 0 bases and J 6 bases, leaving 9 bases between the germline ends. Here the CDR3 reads CASSQDLLGEQYF. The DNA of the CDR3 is TGCGCCAGCAGCCAAGATTTGCTAGGCGAGCAGTACTTC.

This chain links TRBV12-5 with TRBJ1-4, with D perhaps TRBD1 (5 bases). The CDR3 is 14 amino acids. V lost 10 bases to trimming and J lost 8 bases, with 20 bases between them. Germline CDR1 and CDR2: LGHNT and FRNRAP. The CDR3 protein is CATSERDSREKLFF. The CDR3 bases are TGTGCTACTAGCGAGCGAGACAGTAGAGAAAAACTGTTTTTT.

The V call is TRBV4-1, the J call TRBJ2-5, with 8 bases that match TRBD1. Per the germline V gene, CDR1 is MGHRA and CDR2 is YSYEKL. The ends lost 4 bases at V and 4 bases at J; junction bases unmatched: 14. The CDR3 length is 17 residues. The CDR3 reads CASSLGRQGTAIETQYF. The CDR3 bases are TGCGCCAGCAGCCTCGGCCGACAGGGGACGGCCATAGAGACCCAGTACTTC.